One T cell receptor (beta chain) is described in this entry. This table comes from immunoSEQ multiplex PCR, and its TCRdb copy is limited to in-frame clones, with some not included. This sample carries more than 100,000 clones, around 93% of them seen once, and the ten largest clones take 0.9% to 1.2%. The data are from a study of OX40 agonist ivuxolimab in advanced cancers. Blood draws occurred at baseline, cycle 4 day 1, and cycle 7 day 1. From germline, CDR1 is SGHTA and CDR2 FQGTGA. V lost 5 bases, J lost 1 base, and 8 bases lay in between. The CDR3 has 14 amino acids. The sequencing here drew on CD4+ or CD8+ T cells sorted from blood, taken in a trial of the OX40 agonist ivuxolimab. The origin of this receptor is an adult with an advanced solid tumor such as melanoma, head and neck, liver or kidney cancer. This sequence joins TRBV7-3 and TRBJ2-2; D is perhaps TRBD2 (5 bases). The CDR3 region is CASSVDWNTGELFF. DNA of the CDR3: TGTGCCAGCAGCGTGGACTGGAACACCGGGGAGCTGTTTTTT. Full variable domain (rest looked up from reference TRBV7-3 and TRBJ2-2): GAGVSQTPSNKVTEKGKYVELRCDPISGHTALYWYRQSLGQGPEFLIYFQGTGAADDSGLPNDRFFAVRPEGSVSTLKIQRTERGDSAVYLCASSVDWNTGELFFGEGSRLTVL.